Presented here are 25 T cell receptor beta chains from one specimen sequenced in a study of T cells in Graves' hyperthyroidism and ophthalmopathy. The investigators amplified TCR beta CDR3 regions from RNA transcripts. Carried out on the TCR CDR3, a first-round RT-PCR used the HTBI primer set. MiXCR, run by TCRdb on the multiplex PCR reads, gives a single entry per CDR3 protein. The sample holds around 240,000 distinct CDR3 sequences, less than 20% seen once. The specimen was blood. These receptors were taken from a woman aged 18 to 35 with Graves' ophthalmopathy.

The sample holds many counts of this clonotype. The chain couples TRBV12-3 or TRBV12-4 to TRBJ1-2; D may be TRBD1 (6 bases). The CDR3 has 16 residues. The V end was cut by 2 bases, the J end by 4 bases, with 17 bases between. In DNA form, the CDR3 reads TGTGCCAGCAGTTTACGCCGGGGGGCGCTGGGCTATGGCTACACCTTC. Protein product: CASSLRRGALGYGYTF.

Ten or more counts support this clonotype. The chain employs TRBV27 and TRBJ1-2, with 10 bases that match TRBD1. Germline V gene lookup returns CDR1 MNHEY and CDR2 SMNVEV (reference sequence). V lost 3 bases to trimming and J lost 6 bases; unmatched junction nucleotides: 7. This CDR3 contains 15 residues. The CDR3 protein is CASSFGAGTGDGYTF. The CDR3 bases are TGTGCCAGCAGTTTCGGAGCCGGGACAGGGGATGGCTACACCTTC.

This clonotype has at least ten counts. The chain employs TRBV11-2 and TRBJ2-7; D tentatively reads TRBD1 or TRBD2 (5 bases each). The germline V gene has CDR1 SGHAT and CDR2 FQNNGV. The V and J ends lost 4 bases and 0 bases respectively, with 22 bases between them. The CDR3 has 18 amino acids. CDR3 sequence reads: CASSSGAAGHFSSYEQYF. The CDR3, as DNA: TGTGCCAGCAGCTCCGGGGCCGCCGGGCATTTTAGCTCCTACGAGCAGTACTTC.

V and J are TRBV3-1 and TRBJ2-7; 12 bases align to TRBD1. Trimming took 2 bases from V and 5 from J; bases not matched to a gene: 4. The germline gives CDR1 LGHDT, CDR2 YNNKEL (reference sequence). The CDR3 has 15 amino acids. The CDR3: CASSQTGTGGDEQYF. CDR3 bases: TGTGCCAGCAGCCAAACCGGGACAGGGGGCGACGAGCAGTACTTC.

This clonotype was counted many times. The chain joins TRBV2 to TRBJ1-5; no clear D. The CDR3 covers 14 residues. V lost 3 bases and J 6 bases, leaving 12 bases between the germline ends. Per the germline V gene, CDR1 is SNHLY and CDR2 is FYNNEI. CDR3 in DNA: TGTGCCAGCAGTGACTGGCAGGATGGTCAGCCCCAGCATTTT. Its protein product is CASSDWQDGQPQHF.

This clonotype was seen at least ten times. CDR3 loop: CASSPGTGRNTIYF. DNA for the CDR3: TGTGCCAGCAGTCCCGGGACAGGGAGAAACACCATATATTTT. The chain joins TRBV6-1 to TRBJ1-3; 9 bases map to TRBD1. The junction had 4 bases not matched to a gene; V was cut back by 5 bases and J by 5 bases. There are 14 residues in the CDR3. CDR1 is MNHNS and CDR2 is SASEGT in the germline V gene.

This clonotype was picked up a small number of times. This rearrangement joins TRBV6-1 to TRBJ1-3; D not resolved. The V and J ends lost 7 bases and 8 bases respectively, with 15 bases between them. Germline V lookup: CDR1 MNHNS, CDR2 SASEGT. This CDR3 has 13 amino acids. Here the CDR3 reads CASTSGGGDTIYF. As DNA, the CDR3 is TGTGCCAGCACTTCGGGCGGCGGCGACACCATATATTTT.

This clonotype was seen at least ten times. The genes are TRBV11-2 and TRBJ1-1, with a weak D call TRBD1 (6 bases). CDR3 length: 15 residues. CDR1 is SGHAT, CDR2 FQNNGV, per germline. Trimming shortened V by 1 base and J by 1 base, and 10 bases separated the two germline ends. CDR3 protein: CASSLGMTGNTEAFF. The CDR3 DNA follows: TGTGCCAGCAGCTTAGGCATGACAGGGAACACTGAAGCTTTCTTT.

This clonotype was detected ten times or more. This chain connects TRBV4-2 to TRBJ2-1; 9 bases align to TRBD2. The germline CDR1 and CDR2 sequences are LGHNA and YNFKEQ. Losses at the gene ends were 0 bases for V and 5 bases for J; bases not matched to a gene: 8. The CDR3 loop spans 17 amino acids. DNA of the CDR3: TGTGCCAGCAGCCAAGAATCCAGCGGGGGGCCCCACAATGAGCAGTTCTTC. It is translated as CASSQESSGGPHNEQFF.

There are many counts of this clonotype. The rearrangement uses TRBV5-1 and TRBJ1-4; a possible D gene is TRBD1 (6 bases). The CDR3 extends over 15 amino acids. V was pared by 4 bases and J by 0 bases, with 10 bases between. Germline values: CDR1 SGHRS, CDR2 YFSETQ. The CDR3 DNA is TGCGCCAGCAGCGCTTACAGGGCAACTAATGAAAAACTGTTTTTT. Translated: CASSAYRATNEKLFF.

This clonotype occurred many times. V and J are TRBV7-9 and TRBJ2-1; TRBD2 aligns across 9 bases. Trimming at V came to 1 base and at J to 9 bases, leaving 10 bases not matched to a gene. This CDR3 contains 16 residues. The germline gives CDR1 SEHNR, CDR2 FQNEAQ (reference sequence). DNA for the CDR3: TGTGCCAGCAGCTTAGGCATTAGAGCGGGGGGTTTTGAGCAGTTCTTC. Amino acid sequence: CASSLGIRAGGFEQFF.

This chain connects TRBV3-1 to TRBJ2-7; TRBD2 aligns across 12 bases. J lost 2 bases, V lost 0 bases, and 5 bases had no gene match. The germline CDR1 and CDR2 sequences are LGHDT and YNNKEL (reference sequence). The CDR3 runs 17 residues. CDR3 nucleotide sequence: TGTGCCAGCAGCCAAGATGGGACTAGCGGGCCGACCTACGAGCAGTACTTC. Encoded protein: CASSQDGTSGPTYEQYF.

This clonotype came up many times. The J gene is TRBJ2-3, the V gene TRBV2; D remains ambiguous. The CDR3 covers 15 residues. Looked up from germline, CDR1 is SNHLY and CDR2 is FYNNEI. The germline V and J ends were trimmed by 6 bases and 4 bases, with 17 bases remaining between them. The CDR3: CASSAWTSFPDTQYF. Here the CDR3 DNA reads TGTGCCAGCAGCGCTTGGACGTCCTTTCCAGATACGCAGTATTTT. Using reference TRBV2 and TRBJ2-3 for the parts outside the CDR3, the full variable domain is EPEVTQTPSHQVTQMGQEVILRCVPISNHLYFYWYRQILGQKVEFLVSFYNNEISEKSEIFDDQFSVERPDGSNFTLKIRSTKLEDSAMYFCASSAWTSFPDTQYFGPGTRLTVL.

The chain employs TRBV9 and TRBJ2-3; 9 bases align to TRBD2. This CDR3 has 15 amino acids. In germline, CDR1 is SGDLS, CDR2 YYNGEE. The V gene end was trimmed by 3 bases and the J gene end by 10 bases; junction bases not matched to a gene: 12. DNA of the CDR3: TGTGCCAGCAGCGACAGCGGGAGGCCCGCGGATCCGCAGTATTTT. Its protein is CASSDSGRPADPQYF.

This clonotype appeared many times. V and J are TRBV4-1 and TRBJ1-1, with D perhaps TRBD1 (6 bases). There are 15 residues in the CDR3. V was cut by 4 bases and J by 1 base, with 13 bases left in between. Germline CDR1 is MGHRA and CDR2 is YSYEKL. The CDR3 reads CASSPLTGRNTEAFF. The CDR3 DNA is TGCGCCAGCAGCCCTTTGACAGGCAGGAACACTGAAGCTTTCTTT.

In its sample, this clonotype was seen many times. CDR3 loop: CASSGGGLYYEQYF. Written as DNA, the CDR3 is TGTGCCAGTAGCGGGGGGGGCCTCTACTACGAGCAGTACTTC. The rearrangement uses TRBV19 and TRBJ2-7; 8 positions agree with TRBD2. Germline V CDR1 and CDR2: LNHDA, SQIVND (reference sequence). CDR3 length: 14 amino acids. V was clipped by 6 bases and J by 3 bases; unmatched bases: 7.

The chain combines TRBV4-3 with TRBJ1-1, with TRBD1 identical over 10 bases. The CDR3 sequence is 14 residues long. V dropped 1 base and J dropped 4; count of bases not matched to a gene: 0. Germline V lookup: CDR1 LGHNA, CDR2 YSLEER. For the CDR3, the DNA is TGCGCCAGCAGCCAAGGACAGGGGGCCACTGAAGCTTTCTTT. This translates into CASSQGQGATEAFF.

This clonotype was found many times. The V gene is TRBV10-3, the J gene TRBJ2-7; 13 bases map to TRBD2. The CDR3 spans 17 residues. Germline trimming cut 4 bases from V and 1 base from J; bases unmatched to any gene: 7. CDR1 ENHRY and CDR2 SYGVKD come from the germline V gene. CDR3 nucleotides: TGTGCCATCAGTGGAAGACTAGCGGGGGGATCTTCCTACGAGCAGTACTTC. This gives the protein CAISGRLAGGSSYEQYF.

This clonotype was seen many times. V usage is TRBV12-3 or TRBV12-4 and J usage is TRBJ2-5, with 8 bases lining up with TRBD1. After removal of 3 bases from V and 6 bases from J, the junction contained 12 bases not matched to a gene. This CDR3 contains 16 residues. This chain's CDR3 is CASSFTVQGARQTQYF. In nucleotides, the CDR3 is TGTGCCAGCAGTTTCACCGTTCAGGGGGCGCGACAGACCCAGTACTTC.

This clonotype was detected ten times or more. Here the CDR3 DNA reads TGTGCCTGGAGTTCAGGGACAACTAATGAAAAACTGTTTTTT. Translating it yields CAWSSGTTNEKLFF. The gene calls are TRBV30 and TRBJ1-4, with D perhaps TRBD1 (5 bases). Germline values: CDR1 GTSNPN, CDR2 SVGIG (reference sequence). CDR3 size: 14 residues. V lost 2 bases and J lost 0, with 7 bases in between.

This clonotype was counted at least ten times. The V gene is TRBV6-1, the J gene TRBJ1-2; 7 bases are a match to TRBD1. Germline V gives CDR1 MNHNS, CDR2 SASEGT. The CDR3 contains 12 residues. V dropped 7 bases and J dropped 6; count of bases not matched to a gene: 5. The CDR3 sequence is CASTRQGDGYTF. CDR3 bases: TGTGCCAGCACCCGACAGGGAGATGGCTACACCTTC.

This clonotype was picked up many times. This chain links TRBV7-2 with TRBJ2-1; the match to TRBD1 covers 9 bases. CDR3 length: 15 residues. J lost 8 bases, V lost 1 base, and 6 bases had no gene match. In germline, CDR1 is SGHTA, CDR2 FQGNSA. The chain's CDR3 is CASSLGGTGRDEQFF. The DNA of the CDR3 is TGTGCCAGCAGCTTAGGAGGGACAGGGAGGGATGAGCAGTTCTTC.

This clonotype was observed a handful of times. The chain recombines TRBV4-1 with TRBJ2-1; TRBD2 aligns across 7 bases. Germline CDR1 and CDR2: MGHRA and YSYEKL. With 0 bases clipped from V and 4 bases from J, the junction kept 6 bases outside the gene matches. The CDR3 length is 16 residues. The CDR3 bases are TGCGCCAGCAGCCAAGATTGGGGGGGTGTATACAATGAGCAGTTCTTC. The encoded protein is CASSQDWGGVYNEQFF.

At least ten counts were recorded for this clonotype. V and J are TRBV6-2 or TRBV6-3 and TRBJ1-1, with D possibly being TRBD1 (6 bases). V was pared by 7 bases and J by 4 bases, with 13 bases between. The CDR3 loop spans 13 amino acids. The germline V gene has CDR1 MNHEY and CDR2 SVGEGT. DNA of the CDR3: TGTGCCAGCACCCACGGGGGCCCCACTGAAGCTTTCTTT. Translation gives CASTHGGPTEAFF.

This clonotype has ten or more counts. This chain links TRBV24-1 with TRBJ2-2, with D possibly being TRBD2 (5 bases). Germline loops: CDR1 KGHDR, CDR2 SFDVKD. Deletions cut 0 bases from V and 7 bases from J, with 14 bases between. There are 16 residues in the CDR3. This chain's CDR3 is CATSDLNGIENGELFF. The CDR3 DNA is TGTGCCACCAGTGATTTGAACGGGATAGAGAACGGGGAGCTGTTTTTT.